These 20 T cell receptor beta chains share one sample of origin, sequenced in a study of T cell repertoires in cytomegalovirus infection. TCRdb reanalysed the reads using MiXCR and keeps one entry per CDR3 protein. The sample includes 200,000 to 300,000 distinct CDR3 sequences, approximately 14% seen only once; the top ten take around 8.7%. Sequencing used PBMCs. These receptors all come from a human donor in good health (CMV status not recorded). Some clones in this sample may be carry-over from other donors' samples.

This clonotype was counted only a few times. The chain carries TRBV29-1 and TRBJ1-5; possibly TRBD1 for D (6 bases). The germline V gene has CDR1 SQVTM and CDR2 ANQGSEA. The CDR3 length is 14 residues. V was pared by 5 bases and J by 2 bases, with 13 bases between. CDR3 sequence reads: CSVSRGAGNQPQHF. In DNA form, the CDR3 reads TGCAGCGTTTCGCGGGGGGCGGGCAATCAGCCCCAGCATTTT.

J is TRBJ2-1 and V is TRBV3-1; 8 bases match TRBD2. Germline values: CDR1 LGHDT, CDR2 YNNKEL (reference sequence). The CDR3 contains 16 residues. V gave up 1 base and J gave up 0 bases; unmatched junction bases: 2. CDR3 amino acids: CASSQGSGSSYNEQFF. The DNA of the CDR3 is TGTGCCAGCAGCCAAGGAAGCGGGAGCTCCTACAATGAGCAGTTCTTC.

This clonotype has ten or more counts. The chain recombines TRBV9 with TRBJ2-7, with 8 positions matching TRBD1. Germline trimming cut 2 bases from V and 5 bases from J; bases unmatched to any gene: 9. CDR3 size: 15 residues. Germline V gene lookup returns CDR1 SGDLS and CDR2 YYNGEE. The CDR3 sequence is CASSVQGAMGHEQYF. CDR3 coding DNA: TGTGCCAGCAGCGTGCAGGGGGCGATGGGCCACGAGCAGTACTTC.

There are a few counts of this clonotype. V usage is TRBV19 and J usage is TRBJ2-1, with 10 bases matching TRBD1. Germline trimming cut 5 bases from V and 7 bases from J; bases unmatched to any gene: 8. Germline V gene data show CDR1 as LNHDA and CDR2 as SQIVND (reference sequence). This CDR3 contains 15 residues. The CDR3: CASSLPGQGTNEQFF. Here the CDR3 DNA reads TGTGCCAGTAGTTTACCGGGACAGGGGACGAATGAGCAGTTCTTC.

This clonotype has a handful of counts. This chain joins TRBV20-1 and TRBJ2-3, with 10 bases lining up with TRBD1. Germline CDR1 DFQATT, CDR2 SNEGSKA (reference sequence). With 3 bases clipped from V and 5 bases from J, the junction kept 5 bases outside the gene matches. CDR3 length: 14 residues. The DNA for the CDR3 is TGCAGTGCTAGGCCCGGGACAGGGGTAGATACGCAGTATTTT. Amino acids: CSARPGTGVDTQYF.

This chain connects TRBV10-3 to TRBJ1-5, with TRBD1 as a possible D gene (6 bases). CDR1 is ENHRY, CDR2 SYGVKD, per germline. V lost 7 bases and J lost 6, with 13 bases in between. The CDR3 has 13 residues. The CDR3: CAIKGGGGQPQHF. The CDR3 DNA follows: TGTGCCATCAAGGGGGGAGGCGGTCAGCCCCAGCATTTT.

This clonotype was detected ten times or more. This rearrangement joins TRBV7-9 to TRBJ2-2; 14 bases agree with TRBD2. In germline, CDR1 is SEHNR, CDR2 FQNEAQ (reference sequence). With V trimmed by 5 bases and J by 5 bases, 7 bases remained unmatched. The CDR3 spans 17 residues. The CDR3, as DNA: TGTGCCAGCAGCCTGACTAGCGGGAGGGCCGGGACCGGGGAGCTGTTTTTT. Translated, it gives CASSLTSGRAGTGELFF.

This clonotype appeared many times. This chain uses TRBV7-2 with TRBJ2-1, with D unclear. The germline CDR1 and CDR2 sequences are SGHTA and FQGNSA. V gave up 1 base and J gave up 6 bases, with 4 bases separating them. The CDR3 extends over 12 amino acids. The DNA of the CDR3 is TGTGCCAGCAGCTTAGGGTTCAATGAGCAGTTCTTC. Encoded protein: CASSLGFNEQFF.

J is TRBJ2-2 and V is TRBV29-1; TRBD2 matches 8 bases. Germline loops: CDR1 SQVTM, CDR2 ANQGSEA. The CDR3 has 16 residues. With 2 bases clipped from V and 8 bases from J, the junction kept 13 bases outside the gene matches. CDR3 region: CSVEKGVSGTSGELFF. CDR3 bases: TGCAGCGTTGAAAAGGGGGTTAGCGGGACATCAGGGGAGCTGTTTTTT.

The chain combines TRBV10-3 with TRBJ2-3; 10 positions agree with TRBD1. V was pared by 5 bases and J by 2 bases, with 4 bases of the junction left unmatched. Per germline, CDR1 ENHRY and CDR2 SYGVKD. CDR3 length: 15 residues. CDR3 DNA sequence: TGTGCCATCAGTCGGGACAGGGGAGACACAGATACGCAGTATTTT. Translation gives CAISRDRGDTDTQYF.

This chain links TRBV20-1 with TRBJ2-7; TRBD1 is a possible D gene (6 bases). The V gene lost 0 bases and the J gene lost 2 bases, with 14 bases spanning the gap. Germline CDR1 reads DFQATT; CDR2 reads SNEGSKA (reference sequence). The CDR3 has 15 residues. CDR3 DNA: TGCAGTGCTAGAGATCCCCACAGGGCAACCTACGAGCAGTACTTC. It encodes CSARDPHRATYEQYF.

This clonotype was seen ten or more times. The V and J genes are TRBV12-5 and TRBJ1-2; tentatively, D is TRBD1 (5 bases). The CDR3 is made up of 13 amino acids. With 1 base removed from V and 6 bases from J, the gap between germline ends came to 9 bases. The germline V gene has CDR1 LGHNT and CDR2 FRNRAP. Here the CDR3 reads CASGLGKGHGYTF. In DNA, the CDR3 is TGTGCTAGTGGTTTGGGGAAGGGGCATGGCTACACCTTC. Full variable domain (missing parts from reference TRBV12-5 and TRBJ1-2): DARVTQTPRHKVTEMGQEVTMRCQPILGHNTVFWYRQTMMQGLELLAYFRNRAPLDDSGMPKDRFSAEMPDATLATLKIQPSEPRDSAVYFCASGLGKGHGYTFGSGTRLTVV.

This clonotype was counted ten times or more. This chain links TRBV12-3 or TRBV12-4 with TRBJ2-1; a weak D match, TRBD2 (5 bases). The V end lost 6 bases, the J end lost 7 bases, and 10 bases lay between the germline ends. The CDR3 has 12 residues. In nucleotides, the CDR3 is TGTGCCAGCAGCCCCCCGGGGAATGAGCAGTTCTTC. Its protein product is CASSPPGNEQFF.

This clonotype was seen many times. CDR3 loop: CASRSRVVGVYEQYF. The CDR3 DNA is TGTGCCAGCAGGTCACGAGTGGTGGGGGTCTACGAGCAGTACTTC. This chain joins TRBV7-9 and TRBJ2-7; tentatively, D is TRBD1 or TRBD2 (5 bases each). Germline V CDR1 and CDR2: SEHNR, FQNEAQ (reference sequence). The CDR3 runs 15 residues. The V gene lost 6 bases and the J gene lost 3 bases, with 18 bases spanning the gap. Filled out from reference TRBV7-9 and TRBJ2-7, the complete variable domain reads DTGVSQNPRHKITKRGQNVTFRCDPISEHNRLYWYRQTLGQGPEFLTYFQNEAQLEKSRLLSDRFSAERPKGSFSTLEIQRTEQGDSAMYLCASRSRVVGVYEQYFGPGTRLTVT.

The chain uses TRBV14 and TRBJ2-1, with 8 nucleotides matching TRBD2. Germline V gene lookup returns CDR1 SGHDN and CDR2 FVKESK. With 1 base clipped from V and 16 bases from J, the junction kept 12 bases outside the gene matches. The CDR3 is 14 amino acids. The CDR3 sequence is CASSQVYESGRSFF. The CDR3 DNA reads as TGTGCCAGCAGCCAAGTATACGAAAGCGGGAGAAGCTTCTTC. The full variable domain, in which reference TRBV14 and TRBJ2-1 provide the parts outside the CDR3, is EAGVTQFPSHSVIEKGQTVTLRCDPISGHDNLYWYRRVMGKEIKFLLHFVKESKQDESGMPNNRFLAERTGGTYSTLKVQPAELEDSGVYFCASSQVYESGRSFFGPGTRLTVL.

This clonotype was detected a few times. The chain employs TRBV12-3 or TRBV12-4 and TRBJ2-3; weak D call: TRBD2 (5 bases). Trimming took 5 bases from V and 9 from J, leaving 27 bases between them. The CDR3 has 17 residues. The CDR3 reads CASSLWVGGLDKVTQYF. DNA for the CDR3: TGTGCCAGCAGTCTCTGGGTTGGTGGACTGGATAAGGTCACGCAGTATTTT.

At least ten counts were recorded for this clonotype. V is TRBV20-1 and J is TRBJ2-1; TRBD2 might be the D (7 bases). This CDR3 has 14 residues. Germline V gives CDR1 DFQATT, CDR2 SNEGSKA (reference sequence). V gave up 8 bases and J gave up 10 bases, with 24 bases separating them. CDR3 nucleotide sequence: TGCAGTTCGTTCCCCCGTGTAGGGGGGGGCGAGCAGTTCTTC. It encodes CSSFPRVGGGEQFF.

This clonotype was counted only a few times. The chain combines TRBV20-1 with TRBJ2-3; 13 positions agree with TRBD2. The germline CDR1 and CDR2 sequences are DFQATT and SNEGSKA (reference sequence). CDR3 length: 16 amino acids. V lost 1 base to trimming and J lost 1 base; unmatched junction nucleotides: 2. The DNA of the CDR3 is TGCAGTGCTAGAGTACTAGCGGGGGGGCGCACAGATACGCAGTATTTT. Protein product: CSARVLAGGRTDTQYF.

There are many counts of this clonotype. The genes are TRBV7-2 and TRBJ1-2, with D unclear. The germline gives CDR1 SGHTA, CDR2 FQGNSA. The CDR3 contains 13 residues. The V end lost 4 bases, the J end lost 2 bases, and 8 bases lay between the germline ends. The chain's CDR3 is CASSSAANYGYTF. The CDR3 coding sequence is TGTGCCAGCAGCTCCGCAGCCAACTATGGCTACACCTTC.

CDR3 nucleotides: TGTGCCAGTAGTATGTTCAGGGGGCCAGAAGAAAAACTGTTTTTT. Translated, it gives CASSMFRGPEEKLFF. The chain combines TRBV19 with TRBJ1-4; 8 positions match TRBD1. The CDR3 spans 15 residues. Looked up from germline, CDR1 is LNHDA and CDR2 is SQIVND (reference sequence). V was pared by 3 bases and J by 8 bases, with 8 bases of the junction left unmatched.